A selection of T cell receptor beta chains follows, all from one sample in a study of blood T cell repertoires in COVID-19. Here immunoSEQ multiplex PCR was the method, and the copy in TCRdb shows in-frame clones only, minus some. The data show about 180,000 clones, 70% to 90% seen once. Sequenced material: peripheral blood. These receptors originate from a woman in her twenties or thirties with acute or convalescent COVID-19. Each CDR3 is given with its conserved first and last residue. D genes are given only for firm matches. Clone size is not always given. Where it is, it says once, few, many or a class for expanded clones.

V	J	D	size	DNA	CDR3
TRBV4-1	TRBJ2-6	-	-	TGCGCCAGCAGCCAAGGGGGGGCTGGGGCCAACGTCCTGACTTTC	CASSQGGAGANVLTF
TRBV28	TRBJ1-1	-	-	TGTGCCAGCAGTTTATGGGAGAGGATTTTCTTT	CASSLWERIFF
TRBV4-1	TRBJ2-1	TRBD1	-	TGCGCCAGCAGCCAGAGGGATCAGGGGGCTGAGTACGGGTACAATGAGCAGTTCTTC	CASSQRDQGAEYGYNEQFF
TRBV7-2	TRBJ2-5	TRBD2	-	TGTGCCAGCAGCTTAAGGAGCGGGAGAGGTCTTGGGGAGACCCAGTACTTC	CASSLRSGRGLGETQYF
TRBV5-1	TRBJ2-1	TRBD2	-	TGCGCCAGCAGCATAATCGGACTAGCGGGCAATGAGCAGTTCTTC	CASSIIGLAGNEQFF
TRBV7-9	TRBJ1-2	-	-	TGTGCCAGCAGCTTAGGGCAGGAAGGCTACACCTTC	CASSLGQEGYTF
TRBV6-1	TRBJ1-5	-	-	TGTGCCAGCAGTGAACGAAACAGCTTTACCCAGCATTTT	CASSERNSFTQHF
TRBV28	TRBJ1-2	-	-	TGTGCCAGCCGACAGGCCTCGAACTATGGCTACACCTTC	CASRQASNYGYTF
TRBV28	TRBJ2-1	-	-	TGTGCCAGCAGTTCCACCGGGACTGCCTACAATGAGCAGTTCTTC	CASSSTGTAYNEQFF
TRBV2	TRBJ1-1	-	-	TGTGCCAGCAGTGAAGCCGGGGTTAGAGCTTTCTTT	CASSEAGVRAFF
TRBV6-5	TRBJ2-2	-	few	TGTGCCAGCGGACTTGAGGACACCGGGGAGCTGTTTTTT	CASGLEDTGELFF
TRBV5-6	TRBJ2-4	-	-	TGTGCCAGCAGCTTTCACAGGGTCGATGTCATTCAGTACTTC	CASSFHRVDVIQYF
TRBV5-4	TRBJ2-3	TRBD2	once	TGTGCCAGCAGCCGTGCTAGCGGGACGTTCACAGATACGCAGTATTTT	CASSRASGTFTDTQYF
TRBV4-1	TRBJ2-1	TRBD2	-	TGCGCCAGCAGGGGTAGCGGGAATGAGCAGTTCTTC	CASRGSGNEQFF
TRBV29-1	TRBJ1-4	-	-	TGCAGCGTCTCGGACACCCTATCAACTAATGAAAAACTGTTTTTT	CSVSDTLSTNEKLFF
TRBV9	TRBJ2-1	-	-	TGTGCCAGCAGCGTAGTAGTCGACTCCTACAATGAGCAGTTCTTC	CASSVVVDSYNEQFF
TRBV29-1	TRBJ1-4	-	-	TGCAGCGTTGCGCGCAGCCCCAGGGATGAAAAACTGTTTTTT	CSVARSPRDEKLFF
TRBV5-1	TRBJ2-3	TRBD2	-	TGCGCCAGCAGCTTCGGACTAGCGGGAAAATCAGATACGCAGTATTTT	CASSFGLAGKSDTQYF
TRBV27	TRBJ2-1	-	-	TGTGCCAGCAGGTCTACTGGACTCTCCTACAATGAGCAGTTCTTC	CASRSTGLSYNEQFF
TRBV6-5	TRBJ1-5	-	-	TGTGCCAGCAGTATGTGGGGAGGGTGGCCCCAGCATTTT	CASSMWGGWPQHF
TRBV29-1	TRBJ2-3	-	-	TGCAGCGGGGCTTCCACAGATACGCAGTATTTT	CSGASTDTQYF
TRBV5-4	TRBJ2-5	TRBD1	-	TGTGCCAGCAGCTGGGACAGGGGAGAGACCCAGTACTTC	CASSWDRGETQYF
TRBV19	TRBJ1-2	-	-	TGTGCCAGTAGTATCGACAGCAACAACTATGGCTACACCTTC	CASSIDSNNYGYTF
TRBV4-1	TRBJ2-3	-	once	TGCGCCAGCAGCCAGACAGGAAACACAGATACGCAGTATTTT	CASSQTGNTDTQYF
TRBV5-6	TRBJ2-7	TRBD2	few	TGTGCCAGCAGCCACCTAGGCGGGAGTGCTTACGAGCAGTACTTC	CASSHLGGSAYEQYF
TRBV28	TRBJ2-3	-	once	TGTGCCAGTGACCCATCGGGACTCGGCACAGATACGCAGTATTTT	CASDPSGLGTDTQYF
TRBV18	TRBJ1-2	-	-	TGTGCCAGCTCACCACAGGGGGAAGCTAACTATGGCTACACCTTC	CASSPQGEANYGYTF
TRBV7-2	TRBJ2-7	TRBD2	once	TGTGCCAGCAGCTTAGAGGGACTAGCGGCCTACGAGCAGTACTTC	CASSLEGLAAYEQYF
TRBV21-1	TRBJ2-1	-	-	TGTGCCATTCCCCGAGGCAATGAGCAGTTCTTC	CAIPRGNEQFF
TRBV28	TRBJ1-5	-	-	TGTGCCAGCAGTTTAGCGTCATCGGCCCAGCATTTT	CASSLASSAQHF
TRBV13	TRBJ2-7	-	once	TGTGCCAGCAGCACCCAGACAGGATCCGCGCAGTACTTC	CASSTQTGSAQYF
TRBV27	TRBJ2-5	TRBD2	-	TGTGCCAGCAGTTTGAGGAGGGAGGGAGAGACCCAGTACTTC	CASSLRREGETQYF
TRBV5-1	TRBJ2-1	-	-	TGCGCCAGCAGCTTGGGAAGGAGCTCCTACAATGAGCAGTTCTTC	CASSLGRSSYNEQFF
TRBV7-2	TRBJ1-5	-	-	TGTGCCAGCAGCTCCCCCTCTCAGCCCCAGCATTTT	CASSSPSQPQHF
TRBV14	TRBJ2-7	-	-	TGTGCCAGCAGCTCCATGAGAACAGTCCCTAACGAGCAGTACTTC	CASSSMRTVPNEQYF
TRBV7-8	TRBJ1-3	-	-	TGTGCCAGCAGCTCGAACAGGATCCCCTCTGGAAACACCATATATTTT	CASSSNRIPSGNTIYF
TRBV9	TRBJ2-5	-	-	TGTGCCAGCAGCGGAGGTCTGACTAGTCTTGGGACCCAGTACTTC	CASSGGLTSLGTQYF
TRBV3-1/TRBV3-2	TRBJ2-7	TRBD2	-	TGTGCCAGCAGCTTTCAGTTGTCGGGAGGCCACGAGCAGTACTTC	CASSFQLSGGHEQYF
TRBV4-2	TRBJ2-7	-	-	TGTGCCAGCAGCCAAGATCCTGTAGCGGCCACCTACGAGCAGTACTTC	CASSQDPVAATYEQYF